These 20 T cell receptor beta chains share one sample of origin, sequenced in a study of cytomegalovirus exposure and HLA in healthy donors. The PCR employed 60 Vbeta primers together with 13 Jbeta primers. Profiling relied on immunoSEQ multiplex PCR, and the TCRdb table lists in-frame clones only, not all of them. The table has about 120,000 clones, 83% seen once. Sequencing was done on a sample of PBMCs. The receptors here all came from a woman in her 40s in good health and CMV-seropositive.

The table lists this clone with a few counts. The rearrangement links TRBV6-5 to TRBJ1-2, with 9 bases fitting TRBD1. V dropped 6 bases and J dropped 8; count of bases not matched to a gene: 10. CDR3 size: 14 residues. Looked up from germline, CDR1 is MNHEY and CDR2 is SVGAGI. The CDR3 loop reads CASSPGQGLRGYTF. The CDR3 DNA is TGTGCCAGCAGCCCGGGACAGGGATTGCGGGGCTACACCTTC.

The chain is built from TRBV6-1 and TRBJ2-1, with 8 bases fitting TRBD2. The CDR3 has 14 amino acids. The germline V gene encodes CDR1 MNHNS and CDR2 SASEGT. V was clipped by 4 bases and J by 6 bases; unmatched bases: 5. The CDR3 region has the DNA TGTGCCAGCAGTGGGCGGGCGGGGGGCAATGAGCAGTTCTTC. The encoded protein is CASSGRAGGNEQFF.

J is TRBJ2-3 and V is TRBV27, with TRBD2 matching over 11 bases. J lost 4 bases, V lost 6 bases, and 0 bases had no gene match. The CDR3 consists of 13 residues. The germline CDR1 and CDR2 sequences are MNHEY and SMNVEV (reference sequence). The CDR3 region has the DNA TGTGCCAGCAGACTAGCGGGGGCAGATACGCAGTATTTT. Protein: CASRLAGADTQYF.

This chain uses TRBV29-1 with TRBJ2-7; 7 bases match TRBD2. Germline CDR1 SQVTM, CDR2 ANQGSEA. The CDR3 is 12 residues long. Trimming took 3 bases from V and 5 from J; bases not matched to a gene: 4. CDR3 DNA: TGCAGCGTTGAGGGAGGGTTGAACGAGCAGTACTTC. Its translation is CSVEGGLNEQYF.

CDR3 coding DNA: TGCGCCAGCAGCCAACTAGGAGGAGAAGAGACCCAGTACTTC. This gives the protein CASSQLGGEETQYF. The genes are TRBV5-1 and TRBJ2-5, with D perhaps TRBD2 (5 bases). The CDR3 loop spans 14 amino acids. Trimming stripped 4 bases from V and 3 bases from J, with 13 bases between. Germline V gene sequence: CDR1 SGHRS, CDR2 YFSETQ.

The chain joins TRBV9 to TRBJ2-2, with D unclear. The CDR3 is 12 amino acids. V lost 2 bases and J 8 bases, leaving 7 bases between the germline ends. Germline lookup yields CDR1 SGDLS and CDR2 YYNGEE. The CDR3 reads CASSVSRGELFF. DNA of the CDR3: TGTGCCAGCAGCGTCTCCCGTGGGGAGCTGTTTTTT.

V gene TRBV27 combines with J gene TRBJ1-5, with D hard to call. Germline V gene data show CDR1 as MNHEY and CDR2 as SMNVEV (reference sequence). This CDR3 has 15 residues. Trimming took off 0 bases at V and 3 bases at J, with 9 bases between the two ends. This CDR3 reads CASSLSPLLNQPQHF. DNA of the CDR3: TGTGCCAGCAGTTTATCGCCCTTACTCAATCAGCCCCAGCATTTT.

The CDR3 DNA reads TGTGCCAGCGGAGACCCTACGGGGGGTGGTTATGAAAAACTGTTTTTT. Translated: CASGDPTGGGYEKLFF. The rearrangement uses TRBV27 and TRBJ1-4; possibly TRBD1 for D (5 bases). Germline V CDR1 and CDR2: MNHEY, SMNVEV (reference sequence). This CDR3 spans 16 amino acids. Trimming took 8 bases from V and 6 from J, leaving 22 bases between them.

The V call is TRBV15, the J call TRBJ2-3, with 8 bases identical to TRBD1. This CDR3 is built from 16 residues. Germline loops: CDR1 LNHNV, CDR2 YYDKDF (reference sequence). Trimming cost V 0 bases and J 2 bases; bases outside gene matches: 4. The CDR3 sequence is CATSRDRQGATDTQYF. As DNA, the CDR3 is TGTGCCACCAGCAGAGATCGGCAGGGGGCCACAGATACGCAGTATTTT.

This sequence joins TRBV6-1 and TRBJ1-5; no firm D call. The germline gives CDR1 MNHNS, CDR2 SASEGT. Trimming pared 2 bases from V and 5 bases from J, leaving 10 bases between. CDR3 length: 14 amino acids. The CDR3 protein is CASSERGSHQPQHF. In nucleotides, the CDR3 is TGTGCCAGCAGTGAACGCGGGAGCCATCAGCCCCAGCATTTT.

As DNA, the CDR3 is TGTGCCAGCAACCGGGACATCGGCTCCTACAATGAGCAGTTCTTC. This encodes CASNRDIGSYNEQFF. This chain connects TRBV21-1 to TRBJ2-1; the table names TRBD1, a call not compared with the DNA. TRBV21-1 is a documented pseudogene. The CDR3 runs to 15 residues.

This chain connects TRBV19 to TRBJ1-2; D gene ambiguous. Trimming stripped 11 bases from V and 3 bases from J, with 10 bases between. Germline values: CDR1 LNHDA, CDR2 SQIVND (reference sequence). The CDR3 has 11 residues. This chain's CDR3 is CAPIEDYGYTF. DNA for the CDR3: TGTGCCCCTATCGAAGACTATGGCTACACCTTC.

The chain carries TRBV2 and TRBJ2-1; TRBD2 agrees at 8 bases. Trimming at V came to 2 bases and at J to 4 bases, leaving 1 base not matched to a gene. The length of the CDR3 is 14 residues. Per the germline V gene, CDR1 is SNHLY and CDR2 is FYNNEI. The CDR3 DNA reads TGTGCCAGCAGTGAACCTAGCGGGTACAATGAGCAGTTCTTC. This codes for CASSEPSGYNEQFF.

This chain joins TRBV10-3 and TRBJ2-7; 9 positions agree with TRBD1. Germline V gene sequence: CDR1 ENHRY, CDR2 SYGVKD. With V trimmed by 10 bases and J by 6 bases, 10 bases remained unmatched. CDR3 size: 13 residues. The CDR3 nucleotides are TGTGCCACCACACGACAGGGGGAGTCCGAGCAGTACTTC. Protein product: CATTRQGESEQYF.

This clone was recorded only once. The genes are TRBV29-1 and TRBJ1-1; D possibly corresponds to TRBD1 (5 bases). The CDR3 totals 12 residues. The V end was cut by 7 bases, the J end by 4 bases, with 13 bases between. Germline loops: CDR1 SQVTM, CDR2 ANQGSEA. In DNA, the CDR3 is TGCAGCGCCTACGACAGAGGCACTGAAGCTTTCTTT. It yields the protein CSAYDRGTEAFF.

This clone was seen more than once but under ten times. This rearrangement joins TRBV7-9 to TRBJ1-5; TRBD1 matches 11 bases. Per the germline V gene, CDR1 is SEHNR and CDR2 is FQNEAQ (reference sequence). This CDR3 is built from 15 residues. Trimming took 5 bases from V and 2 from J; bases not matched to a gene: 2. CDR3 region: CASSPGQGGNQPQHF. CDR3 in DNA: TGTGCCAGCAGCCCGGGACAGGGGGGCAATCAGCCCCAGCATTTT.

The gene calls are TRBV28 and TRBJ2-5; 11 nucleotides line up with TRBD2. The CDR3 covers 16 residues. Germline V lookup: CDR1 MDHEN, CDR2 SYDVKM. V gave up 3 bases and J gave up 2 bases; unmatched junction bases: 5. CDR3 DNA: TGTGCCAGCAGTTTCGGGGGACTAGCGGATCAAGAGACCCAGTACTTC. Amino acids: CASSFGGLADQETQYF.

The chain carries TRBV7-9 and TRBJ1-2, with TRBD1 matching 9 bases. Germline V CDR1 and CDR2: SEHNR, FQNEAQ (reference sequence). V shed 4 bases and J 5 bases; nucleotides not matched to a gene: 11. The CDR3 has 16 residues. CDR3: CASSSVLTGGYYGYTF. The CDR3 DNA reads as TGTGCCAGCAGCTCCGTCCTGACAGGGGGATATTATGGCTACACCTTC.

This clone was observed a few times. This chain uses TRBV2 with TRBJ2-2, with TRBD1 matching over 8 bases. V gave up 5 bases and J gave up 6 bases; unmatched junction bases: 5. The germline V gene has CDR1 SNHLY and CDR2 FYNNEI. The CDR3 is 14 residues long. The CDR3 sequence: CASSPRQGSGELFF. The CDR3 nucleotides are TGTGCCAGCAGTCCACGACAGGGGTCCGGGGAGCTGTTTTTT.

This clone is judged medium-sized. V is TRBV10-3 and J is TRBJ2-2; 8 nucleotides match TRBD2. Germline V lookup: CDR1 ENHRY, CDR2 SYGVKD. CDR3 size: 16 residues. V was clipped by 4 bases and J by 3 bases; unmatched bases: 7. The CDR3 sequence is CAISARAGADTGELFF. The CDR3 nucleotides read TGTGCCATCAGTGCTCGAGCGGGAGCGGACACCGGGGAGCTGTTTTTT.